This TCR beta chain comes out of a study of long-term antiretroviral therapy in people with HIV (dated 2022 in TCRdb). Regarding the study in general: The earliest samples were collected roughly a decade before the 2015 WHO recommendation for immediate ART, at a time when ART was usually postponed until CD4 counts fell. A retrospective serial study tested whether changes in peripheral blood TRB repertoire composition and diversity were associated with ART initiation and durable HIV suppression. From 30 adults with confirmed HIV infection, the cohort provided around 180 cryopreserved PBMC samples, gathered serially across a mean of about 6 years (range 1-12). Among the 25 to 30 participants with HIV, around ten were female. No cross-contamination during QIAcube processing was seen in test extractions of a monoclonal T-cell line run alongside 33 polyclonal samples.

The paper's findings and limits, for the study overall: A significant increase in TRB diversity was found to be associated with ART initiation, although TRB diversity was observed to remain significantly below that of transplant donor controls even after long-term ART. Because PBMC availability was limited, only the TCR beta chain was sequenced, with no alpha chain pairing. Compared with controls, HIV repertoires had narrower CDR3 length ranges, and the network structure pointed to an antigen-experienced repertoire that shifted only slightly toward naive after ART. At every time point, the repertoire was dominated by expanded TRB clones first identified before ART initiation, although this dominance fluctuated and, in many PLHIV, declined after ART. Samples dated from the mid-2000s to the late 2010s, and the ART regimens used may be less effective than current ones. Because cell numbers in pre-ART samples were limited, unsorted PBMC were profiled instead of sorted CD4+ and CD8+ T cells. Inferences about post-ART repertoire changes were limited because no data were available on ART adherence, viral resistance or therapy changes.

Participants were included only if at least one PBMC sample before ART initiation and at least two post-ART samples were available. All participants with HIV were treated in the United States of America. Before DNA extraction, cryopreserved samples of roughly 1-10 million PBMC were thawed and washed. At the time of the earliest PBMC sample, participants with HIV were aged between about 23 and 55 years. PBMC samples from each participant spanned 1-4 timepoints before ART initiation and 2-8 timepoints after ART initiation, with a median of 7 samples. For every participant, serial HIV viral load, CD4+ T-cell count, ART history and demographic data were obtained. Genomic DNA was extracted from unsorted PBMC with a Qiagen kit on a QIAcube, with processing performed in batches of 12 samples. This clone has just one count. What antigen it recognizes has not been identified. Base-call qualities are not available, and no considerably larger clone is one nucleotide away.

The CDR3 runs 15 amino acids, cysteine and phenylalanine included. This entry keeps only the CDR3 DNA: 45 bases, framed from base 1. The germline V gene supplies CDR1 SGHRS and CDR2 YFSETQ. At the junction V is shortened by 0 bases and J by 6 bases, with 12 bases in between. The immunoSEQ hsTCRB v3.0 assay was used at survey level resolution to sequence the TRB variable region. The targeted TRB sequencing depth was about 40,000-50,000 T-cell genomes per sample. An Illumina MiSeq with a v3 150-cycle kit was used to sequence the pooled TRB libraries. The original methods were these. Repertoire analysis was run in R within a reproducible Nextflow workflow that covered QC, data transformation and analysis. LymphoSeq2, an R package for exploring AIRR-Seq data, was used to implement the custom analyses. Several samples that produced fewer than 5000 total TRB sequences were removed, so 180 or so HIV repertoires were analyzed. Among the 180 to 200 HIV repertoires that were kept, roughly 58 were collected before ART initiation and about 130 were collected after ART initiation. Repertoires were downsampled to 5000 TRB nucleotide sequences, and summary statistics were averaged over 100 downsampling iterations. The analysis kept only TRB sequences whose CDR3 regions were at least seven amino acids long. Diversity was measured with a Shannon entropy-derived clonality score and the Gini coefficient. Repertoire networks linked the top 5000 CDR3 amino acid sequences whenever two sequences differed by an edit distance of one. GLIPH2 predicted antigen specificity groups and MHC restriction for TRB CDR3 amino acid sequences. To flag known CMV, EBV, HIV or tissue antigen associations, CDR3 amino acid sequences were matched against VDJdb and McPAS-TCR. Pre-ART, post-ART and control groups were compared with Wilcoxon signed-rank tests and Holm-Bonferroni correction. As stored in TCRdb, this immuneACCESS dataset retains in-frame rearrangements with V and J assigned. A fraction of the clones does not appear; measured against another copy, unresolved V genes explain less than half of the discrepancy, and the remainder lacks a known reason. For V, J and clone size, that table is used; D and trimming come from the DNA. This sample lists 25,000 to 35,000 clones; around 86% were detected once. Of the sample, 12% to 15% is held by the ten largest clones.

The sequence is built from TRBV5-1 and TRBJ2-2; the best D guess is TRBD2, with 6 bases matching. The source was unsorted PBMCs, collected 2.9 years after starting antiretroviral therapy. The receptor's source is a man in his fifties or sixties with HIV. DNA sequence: TGCGCCAGCAGCTTGGACGGGGGACCGGCCGGGGAGCTGTTTTTT. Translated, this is CASSLDGGPAGELFF.